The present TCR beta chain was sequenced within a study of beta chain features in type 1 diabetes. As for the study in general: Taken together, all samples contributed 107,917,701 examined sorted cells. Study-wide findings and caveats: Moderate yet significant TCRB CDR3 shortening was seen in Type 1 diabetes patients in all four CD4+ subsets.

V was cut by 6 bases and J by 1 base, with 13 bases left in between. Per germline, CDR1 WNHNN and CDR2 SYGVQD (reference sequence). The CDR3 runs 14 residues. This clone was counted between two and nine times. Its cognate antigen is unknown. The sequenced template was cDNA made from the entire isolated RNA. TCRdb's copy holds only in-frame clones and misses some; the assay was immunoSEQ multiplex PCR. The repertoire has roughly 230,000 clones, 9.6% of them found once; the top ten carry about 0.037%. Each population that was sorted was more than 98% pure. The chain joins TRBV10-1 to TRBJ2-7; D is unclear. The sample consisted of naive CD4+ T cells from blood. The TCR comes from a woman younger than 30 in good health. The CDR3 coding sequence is TGCGCCAGCAGACCACCTGACACGTCCTACGAGCAGTACTTC. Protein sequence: CASRPPDTSYEQYF.